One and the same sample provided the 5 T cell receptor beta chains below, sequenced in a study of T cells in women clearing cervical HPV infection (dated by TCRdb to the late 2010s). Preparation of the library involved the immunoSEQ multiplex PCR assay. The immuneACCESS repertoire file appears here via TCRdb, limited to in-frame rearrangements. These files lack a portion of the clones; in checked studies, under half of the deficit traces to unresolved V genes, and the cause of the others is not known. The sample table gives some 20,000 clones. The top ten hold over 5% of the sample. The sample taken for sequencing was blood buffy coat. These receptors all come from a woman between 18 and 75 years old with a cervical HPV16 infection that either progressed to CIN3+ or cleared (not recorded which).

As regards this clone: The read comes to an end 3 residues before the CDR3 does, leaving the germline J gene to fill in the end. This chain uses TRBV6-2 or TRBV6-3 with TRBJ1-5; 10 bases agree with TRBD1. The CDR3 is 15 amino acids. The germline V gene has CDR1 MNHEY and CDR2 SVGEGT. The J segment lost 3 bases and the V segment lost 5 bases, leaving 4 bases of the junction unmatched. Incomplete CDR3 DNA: TGTGCCAGCAGTCGGACAGGGGGTCTCAATCAGCCC. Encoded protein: CASSRTGGLNQP. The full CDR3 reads CASSRTGGLNQPQHF.

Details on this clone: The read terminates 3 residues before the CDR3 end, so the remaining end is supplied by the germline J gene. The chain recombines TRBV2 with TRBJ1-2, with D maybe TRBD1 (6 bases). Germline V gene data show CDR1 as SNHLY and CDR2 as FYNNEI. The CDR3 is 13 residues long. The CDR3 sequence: CASSEPDRPFYTF. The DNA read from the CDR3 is TGTGCCAGCAGTGAACCCGACAGGCCCTTC.

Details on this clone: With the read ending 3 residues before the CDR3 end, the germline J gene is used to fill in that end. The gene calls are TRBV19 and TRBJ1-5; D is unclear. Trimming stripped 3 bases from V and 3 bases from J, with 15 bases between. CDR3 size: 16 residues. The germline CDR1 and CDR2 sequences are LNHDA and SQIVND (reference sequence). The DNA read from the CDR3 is TGTGCCAGTAGTATTGACCAGCCAGGTAACAATCAGCCC. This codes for CASSIDQPGNNQP. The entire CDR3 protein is CASSIDQPGNNQPQHF.

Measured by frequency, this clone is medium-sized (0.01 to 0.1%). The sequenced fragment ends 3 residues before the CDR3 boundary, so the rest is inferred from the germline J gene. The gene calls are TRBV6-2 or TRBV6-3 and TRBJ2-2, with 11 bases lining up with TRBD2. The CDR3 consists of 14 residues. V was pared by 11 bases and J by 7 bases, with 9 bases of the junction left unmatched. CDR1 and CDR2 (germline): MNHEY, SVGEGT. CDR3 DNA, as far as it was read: TGTGCCGGAGGGACTAGCGGAATCCTCGGGGAG. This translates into CAGGTSGILGE. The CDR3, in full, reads CAGGTSGILGELFF.

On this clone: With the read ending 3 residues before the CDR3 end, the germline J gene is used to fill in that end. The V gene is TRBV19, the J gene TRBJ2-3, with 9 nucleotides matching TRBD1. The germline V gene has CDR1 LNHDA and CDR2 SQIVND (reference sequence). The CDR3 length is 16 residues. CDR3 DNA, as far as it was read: TGTGCCAGTAGTCCGCGGGGACAGGGTTCACGCGAGACG. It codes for CASSPRGQGSRET. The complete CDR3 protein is CASSPRGQGSRETQYF. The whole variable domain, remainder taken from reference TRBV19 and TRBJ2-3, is DGGITQSPKYLFRKEGQNVTLSCEQNLNHDAMYWYRQDPGQGLRLIYYSQIVNDFQKGDIAEGYSVSREKKESFPLTVTSAQKNPTAFYLCASSPRGQGSRETQYFGPGTRLTVL.